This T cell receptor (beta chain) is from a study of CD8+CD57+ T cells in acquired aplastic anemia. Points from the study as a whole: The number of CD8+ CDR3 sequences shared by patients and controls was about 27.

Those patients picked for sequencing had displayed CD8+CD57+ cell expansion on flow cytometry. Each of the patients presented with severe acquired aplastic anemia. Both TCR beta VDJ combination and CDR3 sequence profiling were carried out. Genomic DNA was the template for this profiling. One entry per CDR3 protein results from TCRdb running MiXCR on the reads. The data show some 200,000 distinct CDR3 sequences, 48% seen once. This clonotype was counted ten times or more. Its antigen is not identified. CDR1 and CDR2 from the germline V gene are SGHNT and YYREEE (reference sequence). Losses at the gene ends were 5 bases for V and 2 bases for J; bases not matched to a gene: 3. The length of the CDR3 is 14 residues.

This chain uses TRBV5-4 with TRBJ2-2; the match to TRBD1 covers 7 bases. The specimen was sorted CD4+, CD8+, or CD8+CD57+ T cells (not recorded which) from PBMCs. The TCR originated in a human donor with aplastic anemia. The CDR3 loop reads CASRQGVNTGELFF. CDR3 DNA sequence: TGTGCCAGCAGGCAGGGGGTTAACACCGGGGAGCTGTTTTTT.